Below are 27 T cell receptor beta chains sequenced from a single sample in a study of blood T cell repertoires in COVID-19. Some clones are missing from TCRdb's copy, which holds only in-frame ones; the method was immunoSEQ multiplex PCR. Among fewer than 400,000 clones listed, more than 85% were seen once. The sequencing sample was made of peripheral blood. These receptors came from a human donor in a cohort sampled during active COVID-19.

The chain has TRBV5-1 and TRBJ2-5; maybe TRBD1 (6 bases). Trimming took off 6 bases at V and 2 bases at J, with 17 bases between the two ends. The CDR3 consists of 15 residues. The germline gives CDR1 SGHRS, CDR2 YFSETQ. CDR3 residues: CASTQPGTKQETQYF. The DNA of the CDR3 is TGCGCCAGCACCCAGCCCGGGACAAAACAAGAGACCCAGTACTTC.

The CDR3 coding sequence is TGTGCCAGCAGGACAGGGGGTTTTCAGCCCCAGCATTTT. It yields the protein CASRTGGFQPQHF. The J gene is TRBJ1-5, the V gene TRBV6-5; TRBD1 aligns across 9 bases. V trimming: 6 bases; J trimming: 6 bases; junction bases outside the gene matches: 3. This CDR3 is 13 amino acids long. Per the germline V gene, CDR1 is MNHEY and CDR2 is SVGAGI.

This sequence joins TRBV6-1 and TRBJ2-3; 8 bases line up with TRBD2. In germline, CDR1 is MNHNS, CDR2 SASEGT. V lost 2 bases, J lost 6 bases, and 7 bases stayed unmatched. This CDR3 is 15 amino acids long. The CDR3 here is CASSEQAGDYDTQYF. In DNA form, the CDR3 reads TGTGCCAGCAGTGAACAAGCGGGAGACTACGATACGCAGTATTTT.

This clone was counted a single time. The J gene is TRBJ2-2, the V gene TRBV6-6; 7 positions agree with TRBD2. From germline, CDR1 is MNHNY and CDR2 SVGAGI (reference sequence). After removal of 8 bases from V and 7 bases from J, the junction contained 16 bases not matched to a gene. The CDR3 runs to 16 residues. CDR3 sequence reads: CASRNIGPRGDGELFF. The CDR3 coding sequence is TGTGCCAGCCGAAATATAGGACCCCGGGGGGACGGGGAGCTGTTTTTT.

This chain connects TRBV30 to TRBJ1-6, with D possibly matching TRBD1 (6 bases). CDR1 is GTSNPN, CDR2 SVGIG, per germline (reference sequence). CDR3 length: 15 amino acids. V gave up 4 bases and J gave up 6 bases, with 16 bases separating them. CDR3 bases: TGTGCCTGGACCCCAGGGGTGAGTGGTAATTCACCCCTCCACTTT. Translation gives CAWTPGVSGNSPLHF.

The chain links TRBV12-1 to TRBJ2-7; the DNA was not used to check the table's D call, TRBD1. TRBV12-1 is deemed a pseudogene. The CDR3 is made up of 16 amino acids. The CDR3: CASSSRGGQGPYEQYF. The CDR3 region has the DNA TGTGCCAGCAGCTCCCGTGGGGGACAGGGACCCTACGAGCAGTACTTC.

The chain combines TRBV6-5 with TRBJ2-1; 10 bases align to TRBD2. Germline V CDR1 and CDR2: MNHEY, SVGAGI. The CDR3 is made up of 14 amino acids. J gave up 8 bases and V 2 bases, and 3 bases lay outside the gene matches. CDR3 loop: CASSYRGLAYEQFF. The CDR3 region has the DNA TGTGCCAGCAGTTACCGGGGACTAGCGTATGAGCAGTTCTTC.

This clone was recorded a few times. V gene TRBV19 combines with J gene TRBJ1-4; possibly TRBD1 for D (5 bases). V was cut by 6 bases and J by 2 bases, with 10 bases left in between. This CDR3 spans 14 amino acids. CDR1 and CDR2 from the germline V gene are LNHDA and SQIVND (reference sequence). The CDR3: CASRPDSTNEKLFF. CDR3 bases: TGTGCCAGTAGACCCGACAGCACTAATGAAAAACTGTTTTTT.

About this clone: The junction does not match germline at one end; this may be a read error. The gene calls are TRBV12-3 or TRBV12-4 and TRBJ2-7; perhaps TRBD2 as D (6 bases). The CDR3 is made up of 12 amino acids. CDR3 region: CASSWGGDEQYF. The CDR3 DNA reads as TGTGCCAGTAGTTGGGGAGGAGACGAGCAGTACTTC.

The chain links TRBV6-5 to TRBJ1-6; unclear D gene. CDR1 is MNHEY and CDR2 is SVGAGI in the germline V gene. The ends were cut back, 0 bases at V and 8 bases at J, with 8 bases in the middle. The CDR3 is made up of 14 amino acids. CDR3 sequence: CASSYSPTYSPLHF. DNA of the CDR3: TGTGCCAGCAGTTACTCCCCGACTTATTCACCCCTCCACTTT.

V is TRBV30 and J is TRBJ1-2, with D possibly TRBD1 on 5 matching bases. This CDR3 has 13 residues. V dropped 1 base and J dropped 8 bases, with 14 bases sitting between them. Per the germline V gene, CDR1 is GTSNPN and CDR2 is SVGIG (reference sequence). The CDR3 is CAWSAAGRRGYTF. In nucleotides, the CDR3 is TGTGCCTGGAGTGCCGCAGGGCGCCGAGGCTACACCTTC.

The chain combines TRBV27 with TRBJ2-2; TRBD1 aligns across 7 bases. Trimming cost V 6 bases and J 0 bases; bases outside gene matches: 4. The CDR3 is 15 amino acids. Germline V gives CDR1 MNHEY, CDR2 SMNVEV (reference sequence). In nucleotides, the CDR3 is TGTGCCAGCAGGAGGGACAGAACGAACACCGGGGAGCTGTTTTTT. Translation gives CASRRDRTNTGELFF.

The chain has TRBV28 and TRBJ1-5; possible D gene TRBD1, 6 bases. The length of the CDR3 is 14 residues. V was cut by 10 bases and J by 0 bases, with 13 bases left in between. CDR1 is MDHEN, CDR2 SYDVKM, per germline. This CDR3 is CATWTVASNQPQHF. The CDR3 bases are TGTGCCACCTGGACAGTTGCTAGCAATCAGCCCCAGCATTTT.

As regards this clone: Within the sample, other DNA sequences also encode this same CDR3. The chain carries TRBV14 and TRBJ2-2; 10 bases agree with TRBD1. CDR1 and CDR2 (germline): SGHDN, FVKESK. Trimming at V came to 4 bases and at J to 5 bases, leaving 4 bases not matched to a gene. The CDR3 runs to 15 residues. Here the CDR3 reads CASSLGQGPTGELFF. For the CDR3, the DNA is TGTGCCAGCAGCCTGGGACAGGGGCCGACCGGGGAGCTGTTTTTT.

The chain employs TRBV4-2 and TRBJ2-7, with a weak D call TRBD2 (6 bases). Deletions cut 6 bases from V and 2 bases from J, with 17 bases between. There are 15 residues in the CDR3. Germline lookup yields CDR1 LGHNA and CDR2 YNFKEQ. The DNA for the CDR3 is TGTGCCAGCAGTCCAGGTGGCGGGGCGACCTACGAGCAGTACTTC. Its translation: CASSPGGGATYEQYF.

This clone was observed a single time. The chain joins TRBV7-6 to TRBJ2-1; 7 nucleotides agree with TRBD2. Trimming removed 1 base from V and 1 base from J; junction bases left unmatched: 7. CDR1 and CDR2 from the germline V gene are SGHVS and FNYEAQ. This CDR3 is built from 17 residues. CDR3 region: CASSLGIVGGSYNEQFF. CDR3 bases: TGTGCCAGCAGCTTAGGAATTGTGGGGGGGTCCTACAATGAGCAGTTCTTC.

This sequence joins TRBV29-1 and TRBJ1-2; tentative D call: TRBD1 (6 bases). V lost 2 bases and J lost 3, with 13 bases in between. CDR1 and CDR2 from the germline V gene are SQVTM and ANQGSEA. CDR3 size: 14 residues. Here the CDR3 reads CSVESGGRDYGYTF. In DNA form, the CDR3 reads TGCAGCGTTGAATCGGGGGGGCGCGACTATGGCTACACCTTC.

V usage is TRBV9 and J usage is TRBJ2-2; TRBD1 might be the D (5 bases). The ends were cut back, 3 bases at V and 3 bases at J, with 9 bases in the middle. The CDR3 spans 14 residues. Germline V gene lookup returns CDR1 SGDLS and CDR2 YYNGEE. CDR3 amino acids: CASSDVRDTGELFF. The CDR3 DNA reads as TGTGCCAGCAGCGATGTCAGGGACACCGGGGAGCTGTTTTTT.

The chain combines TRBV4-2 with TRBJ2-7, with 8 bases lining up with TRBD1. The CDR3 spans 15 residues. Germline assignment: CDR1 LGHNA and CDR2 YNFKEQ. V was clipped by 2 bases and J by 0 bases; unmatched bases: 3. CDR3 nucleotides: TGTGCCAGCAGCCAACCGGGACAGGTCTCCTACGAGCAGTACTTC. Encoded protein: CASSQPGQVSYEQYF.

This clone was seen only once. This chain uses TRBV29-1 with TRBJ2-1; 12 bases fit TRBD2. This CDR3 contains 18 residues. Germline CDR1 is SQVTM and CDR2 is ANQGSEA. Trimming removed 5 bases from V and 0 bases from J; junction bases left unmatched: 11. In DNA, the CDR3 is TGCAGCGTTTTCCTAAGGACTAGCGGGACCAGCTCCTACAATGAGCAGTTCTTC. Protein sequence: CSVFLRTSGTSSYNEQFF.

The chain combines TRBV7-9 with TRBJ2-3; possible D gene TRBD1, 6 bases. Trimming took off 5 bases at V and 4 bases at J, with 16 bases between the two ends. The germline V gene has CDR1 SEHNR and CDR2 FQNEAQ (reference sequence). The CDR3 totals 15 residues. CDR3 sequence: CASSPDPGVADTQYF. DNA for the CDR3: TGTGCCAGCAGCCCGGATCCAGGGGTTGCAGATACGCAGTATTTT.

The rearrangement links TRBV12-3 or TRBV12-4 to TRBJ2-7, with D perhaps TRBD1 (5 bases). This CDR3 spans 13 amino acids. The V gene lost 5 bases and the J gene lost 6 bases, with 14 bases spanning the gap. DNA of the CDR3: TGTGCCAGCAGTCCCAATAGCCAGGGCGAGCAGTACTTC. Its protein is CASSPNSQGEQYF.

This sequence joins TRBV5-6 and TRBJ2-7; 10 bases fit TRBD1. The V and J ends lost 6 bases and 3 bases, in that order; junction bases with no gene match: 12. The CDR3 is 16 amino acids. Per the germline V gene, CDR1 is SGHDT and CDR2 is YYEEEE. DNA for the CDR3: TGTGCCAGCACCCTAAGGGACAGGGGACTACTCTACGAGCAGTACTTC. Translation gives CASTLRDRGLLYEQYF.

J is TRBJ2-7 and V is TRBV5-1, with D perhaps matching TRBD1 (5 bases). From germline, CDR1 is SGHRS and CDR2 YFSETQ. V was shortened by 0 bases and J by 7 bases, with 14 bases between the two germline ends. The CDR3 runs to 14 residues. CDR3 sequence reads: CASSLGVGAVEQYF. CDR3 coding DNA: TGCGCCAGCAGCTTGGGCGTTGGGGCGGTGGAGCAGTACTTC.

The chain joins TRBV18 to TRBJ2-7, with D perhaps TRBD1 (6 bases). The germline V gene has CDR1 KGHSH and CDR2 LQKENI. CDR3 length: 16 residues. V was clipped by 2 bases and J by 4 bases, with 18 bases between them. The CDR3 loop reads CASSPLVGASRYEQYF. The CDR3 bases are TGTGCCAGCTCACCATTAGTGGGGGCAAGTAGGTACGAGCAGTACTTC.

The chain uses TRBV5-1 and TRBJ2-1; weak D call: TRBD1 (5 bases). Per germline, CDR1 SGHRS and CDR2 YFSETQ. This CDR3 region has 15 residues. Between the trimmed V and J ends, which lost 0 bases and 9 bases, there was a span of 16 bases. The CDR3 loop is CASSLEGARLSEQFF. CDR3 bases: TGCGCCAGCAGCTTGGAAGGGGCCAGATTGAGTGAGCAGTTCTTC.

The rearrangement joins TRBV11-3 to TRBJ2-1, with 8 bases aligning to TRBD1. The J segment lost 8 bases and the V segment lost 5 bases, leaving 11 bases of the junction unmatched. CDR3 length: 15 residues. CDR1 and CDR2 (germline): SGHNT, YENEEA. CDR3 DNA: TGTGCCAGCAGCGCCCCGGACAGGGTTTCGGATGAGCAGTTCTTC. Its protein product is CASSAPDRVSDEQFF.